This T cell receptor (beta chain) was found in a study of T-cell memory formation after mild COVID-19. Via MiXCR, TCRdb re-called the 5' RACE reads, giving one row per CDR3 protein. In the table there are more than 75,000 distinct CDR3 sequences, more than 20% of which are singletons. Study-wide points: Detection of some responders pre-infection suggested pre-existing cross-reactive memory T cells participated.

The length of the CDR3 is 15 residues. The V gene's germline CDR1 is SGHTA and CDR2 FQGNSA. V was clipped by 5 bases and J by 0 bases, with 11 bases between them. With respect to this clonotype: As yet, its antigen is unknown.

This TCR was recovered from a man aged 18-30 years who had mild COVID-19 (a few samples of this study predate the infection). Cell type and time point are not known. The chain has TRBV7-2 and TRBJ2-1, with D uncertain. Sequencing was done on a sample of PBMCs or a T cell subset sorted from them (not recorded which). Written as DNA, the CDR3 is TGTGCCAGCAGCCCAGGCGATTTCTCCTACAATGAGCAGTTCTTC. This codes for CASSPGDFSYNEQFF.